This T cell receptor (beta chain) was captured by sequencing in a study of blood T cells in healthy people across ages (dated by TCRdb to 2015 to 2017). Background on the whole study: In model experiments, roughly one uniquely barcoded TCR beta cDNA molecule per two T cells was captured by template switching. To track age-related changes in TCR beta repertoire diversity, the study relied on deep sequencing normalized with unique cDNA molecular identifiers. The donors were divided into four age groups: young (average around 16 years), middle-aged (under 40), aged (under 70) and long-lived (roughly 82). Two additional independent replicas of 1 million unique cDNA reads from the same blood draw were analyzed for two donors (one aged 18 to 30 and one aged 80 or older).

The approximately 39 donors, aged 6 to 90 years, were systemically healthy Caucasian individuals from Russia. Each donor gave ten milliliters of peripheral blood, collected into EDTA-treated Vacutainer tubes. Ficoll-Paque density-gradient centrifugation was used to isolate PBMCs, with at least 6.5 million per sample. Total RNA was extracted from PBMCs with Trizol reagent, with at least 6 micrograms obtained per sample. For every donor, an aliquot of PBMCs went through flow cytometry to measure the percentages of naive CD45RAhigh/CD27high T cells. The method was 5' RACE. Sequenced on an Illumina HiSeq 2500. The second PCR ran for roughly 7 to 11 cycles and used a J-beta primer mix along with a sample-barcoded 5' primer. A template-switch 5' adaptor carrying 12 random nucleotides introduced a unique molecular identifier onto each TCR beta cDNA molecule. Each sample yielded at least 3 million CDR3-containing paired-end reads. First-strand cDNA was synthesized from all RNA with the Mint cDNA synthesis kit, primed by a TRBC-specific oligonucleotide. Following uracil-DNA glycosylase treatment, all cDNA underwent a first 18-cycle PCR with the universal primers M1SS and BC2_uni_R. The study's processing was this. For normalization, 1 million high-quality reads were randomly selected from each sample, with every read carrying a distinct molecular identifier. Reads with shared molecular identifiers were discarded instead of being binned into consensus sequences. MiTCR, set to a Q25 quality threshold and the strictest error-elimination algorithm, was used for CDR3 identification, clonotype clustering and error correction. A nonparametric unseen species model with Euler transformation was used to estimate a lower bound on total TCR beta diversity. In TCRdb, the public reads were trimmed at Q25 with fastp and aligned with MiXCR, with productive beta chains retained. For every CDR3 protein sequence, its rows merge into one entry that carries the most common genes and DNA. These V and J calls rely on TCRdb rather than the paper's analysis. In this sample the table shows 800,000 to 950,000 distinct CDR3 sequences, 25% to 30% of which occur a single time. The ten biggest clones cover more than 8.5% of the sample.

What the work shows at the level of the full study, not this receptor alone: Because profiling used bulk unsorted PBMCs, naive and antigen-experienced compartments could not be compared conclusively. Estimates of total diversity based on one million sequenced T cells were considered lower bounds and underestimates. Compared with the aged group, the long-lived group had more naive CD4+ T cells, fewer expanded clones and increased TCR diversity, a pattern suggesting age selection. The CMV infection status of donors was not known, potentially confounding age-related changes in expanded clonotypes. Observed TCR beta diversity per million T cells fell roughly linearly with age, and a significant reduction was already apparent by age about 43. There was a strong correlation between observed TCR beta diversity and the percentage of naive T cells measured by flow cytometry.

V gives up 0 bases and J gives up 4 bases, and the segment between their germline ends measures 12 bases. The CDR3 contains 15 residues, cysteine and phenylalanine counted. The CDR3 DNA has 45 bases and is translated from base 1. Sequences LNHNV (CDR1) and YYDKDF (CDR2) are obtained from the germline V gene (reference sequence). This clonotype occurred many times. The target of this receptor is not known. No much larger clone exists at a distance of one base, and base qualities are not known. This sample was shared with a second study, whose subject was T cells of mothers and their children. The second publication reports: Donors were nine systemically healthy Caucasian individuals: three mothers and their six children. cDNA synthesis consumed the entire amount of extracted RNA, loaded at around 1.4 ug RNA in each 15 ul reaction. In the second PCR, sample barcodes and 2-4 random nucleotides were introduced via the M1S primer. More than 8 million TCR beta CDR3 reads were obtained from each mother, and approximately 3 million reads were obtained from each child. TCR recombination output is similarly shaped by thymic selection in related and unrelated pairs, with a minor effect exerted by inherited differences. Normalized repertoire overlap in related mother-child pairs was always slightly higher than in unrelated mother-child pairs, but the difference was never significant. No persistent microchimeric T cell clones were detected, at a sensitivity of roughly 99 clones per million clonotypes. Deep NGS was used in the study to compare the TCR beta repertoires of mothers and children and to look for features that separate related mother-child pairs from unrelated individuals. The mean age was 40 +/- 4 years for the mothers and about 10 +/- 4 years for the children. After adapter ligation with NEBNext reagents, the libraries were sequenced on Illumina HiSeq 2000 with 100+100 nt paired-end reads. To avoid cross-contamination, the mother libraries and the child libraries were prepared a month apart and sequenced in separate runs. For each donor, somewhere between about 500,000 and 2,300,000 distinct TCR beta clonotypes were identified. Naive TCR beta clonotypes were estimated from low-frequency clonotypes matched to each donor's FACS-determined naive share, without sorting.

The receptor was isolated from a woman between 40 and 50 years old in good health. The chain is assembled from TRBV15 and TRBJ2-5; TRBD2 might be the D gene, on 6 matching bases. The source material was blood. The CDR3 protein: CATSRDRRDGETQYF. The DNA sequence is TGTGCCACCAGCAGAGATAGGAGGGACGGAGAGACCCAGTACTTC.